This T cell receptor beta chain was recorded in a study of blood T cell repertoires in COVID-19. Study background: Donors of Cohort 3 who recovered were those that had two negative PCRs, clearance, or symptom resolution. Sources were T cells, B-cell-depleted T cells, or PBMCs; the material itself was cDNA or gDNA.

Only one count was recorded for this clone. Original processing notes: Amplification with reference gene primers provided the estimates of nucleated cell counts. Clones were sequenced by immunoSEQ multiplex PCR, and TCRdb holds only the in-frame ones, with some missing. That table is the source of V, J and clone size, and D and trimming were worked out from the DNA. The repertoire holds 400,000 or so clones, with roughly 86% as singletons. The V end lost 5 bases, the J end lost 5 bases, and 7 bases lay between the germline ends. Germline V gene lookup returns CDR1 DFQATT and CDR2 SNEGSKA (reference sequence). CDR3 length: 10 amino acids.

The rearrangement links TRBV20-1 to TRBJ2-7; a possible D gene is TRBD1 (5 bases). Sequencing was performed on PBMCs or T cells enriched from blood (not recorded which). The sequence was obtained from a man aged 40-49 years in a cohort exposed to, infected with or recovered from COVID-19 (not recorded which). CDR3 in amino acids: CSAARDEQYF. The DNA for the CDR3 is TGCAGTGCTGCCAGGGACGAGCAGTACTTC.